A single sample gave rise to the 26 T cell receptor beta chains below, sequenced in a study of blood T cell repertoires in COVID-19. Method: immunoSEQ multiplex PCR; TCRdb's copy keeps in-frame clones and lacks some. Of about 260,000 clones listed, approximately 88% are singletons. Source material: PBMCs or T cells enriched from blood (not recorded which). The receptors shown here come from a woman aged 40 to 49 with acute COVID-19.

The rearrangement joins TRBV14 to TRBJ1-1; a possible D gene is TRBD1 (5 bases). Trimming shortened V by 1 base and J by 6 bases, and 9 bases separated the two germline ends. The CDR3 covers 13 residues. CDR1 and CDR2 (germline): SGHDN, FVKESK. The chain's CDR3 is CASSQGKGSEAFF. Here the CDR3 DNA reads TGTGCCAGCAGCCAAGGGAAGGGGTCTGAAGCTTTCTTT.

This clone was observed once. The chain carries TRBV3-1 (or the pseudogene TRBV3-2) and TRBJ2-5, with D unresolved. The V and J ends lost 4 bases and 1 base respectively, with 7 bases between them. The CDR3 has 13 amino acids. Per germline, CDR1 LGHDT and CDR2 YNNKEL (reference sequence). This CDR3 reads CASSPPGQETQYF. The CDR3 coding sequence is TGTGCCAGCAGCCCTCCGGGCCAAGAGACCCAGTACTTC.

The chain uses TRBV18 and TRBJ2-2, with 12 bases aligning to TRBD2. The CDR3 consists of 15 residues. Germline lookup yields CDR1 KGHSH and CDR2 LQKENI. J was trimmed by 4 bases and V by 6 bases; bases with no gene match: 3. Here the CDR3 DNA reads TGTGCCAGCTCGGAGGGACTAGCGGGCACCGGGGAGCTGTTTTTT. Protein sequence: CASSEGLAGTGELFF.

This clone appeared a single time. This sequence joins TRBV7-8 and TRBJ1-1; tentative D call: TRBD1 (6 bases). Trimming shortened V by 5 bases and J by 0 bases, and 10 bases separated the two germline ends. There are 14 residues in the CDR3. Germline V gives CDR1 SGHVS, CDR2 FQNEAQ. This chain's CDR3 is CASSPGTLNTEAFF. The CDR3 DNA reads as TGTGCCAGCAGCCCCGGGACACTGAACACTGAAGCTTTCTTT.

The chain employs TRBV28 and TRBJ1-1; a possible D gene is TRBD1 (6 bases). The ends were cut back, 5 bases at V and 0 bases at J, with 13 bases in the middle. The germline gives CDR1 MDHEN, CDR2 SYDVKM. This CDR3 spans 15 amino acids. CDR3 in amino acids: CASSPQDRVNTEAFF. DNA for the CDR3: TGTGCCAGCAGTCCTCAGGACAGAGTGAACACTGAAGCTTTCTTT.

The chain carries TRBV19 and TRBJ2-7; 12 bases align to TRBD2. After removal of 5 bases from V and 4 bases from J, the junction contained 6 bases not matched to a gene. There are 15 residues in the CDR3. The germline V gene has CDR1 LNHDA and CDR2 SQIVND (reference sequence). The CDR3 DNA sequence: TGTGCCAGTAGTGATGGACTAGCGGGACCTTACGAGCAGTACTTC. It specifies CASSDGLAGPYEQYF.

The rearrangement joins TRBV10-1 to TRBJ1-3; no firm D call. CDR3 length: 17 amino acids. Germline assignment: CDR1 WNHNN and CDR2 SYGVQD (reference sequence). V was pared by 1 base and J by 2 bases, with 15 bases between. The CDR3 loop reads CASSEWWSLITGNTIYF. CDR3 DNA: TGCGCCAGCAGTGAGTGGTGGAGCCTTATTACTGGAAACACCATATATTTT.

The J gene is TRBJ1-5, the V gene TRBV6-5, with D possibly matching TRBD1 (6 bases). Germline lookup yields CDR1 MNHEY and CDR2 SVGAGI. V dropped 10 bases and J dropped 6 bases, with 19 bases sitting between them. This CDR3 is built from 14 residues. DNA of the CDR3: TGTGCCACCCAGACCCCAACAGGGTTTCAGCCCCAGCATTTT. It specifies CATQTPTGFQPQHF.

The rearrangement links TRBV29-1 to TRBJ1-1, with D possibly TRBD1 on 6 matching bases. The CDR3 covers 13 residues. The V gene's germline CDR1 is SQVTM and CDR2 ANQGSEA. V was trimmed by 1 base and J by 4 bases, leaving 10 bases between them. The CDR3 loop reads CSVEAGALTEAFF. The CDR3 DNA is TGCAGCGTTGAAGCAGGGGCCCTCACTGAAGCTTTCTTT.

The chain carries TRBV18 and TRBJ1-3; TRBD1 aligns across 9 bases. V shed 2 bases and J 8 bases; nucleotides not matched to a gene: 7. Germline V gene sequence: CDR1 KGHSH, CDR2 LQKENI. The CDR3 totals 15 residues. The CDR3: CASSPTGTGSHTIYF. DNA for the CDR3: TGTGCCAGCTCACCAACCGGGACAGGGTCACACACCATATATTTT.

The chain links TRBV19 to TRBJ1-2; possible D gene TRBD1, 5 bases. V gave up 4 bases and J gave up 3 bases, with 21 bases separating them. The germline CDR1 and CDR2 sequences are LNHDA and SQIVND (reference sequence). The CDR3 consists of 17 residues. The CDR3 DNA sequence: TGTGCCAGTAGTACCAAATTACAGGCTCGCGGCGACTATGGCTACACCTTC. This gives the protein CASSTKLQARGDYGYTF.

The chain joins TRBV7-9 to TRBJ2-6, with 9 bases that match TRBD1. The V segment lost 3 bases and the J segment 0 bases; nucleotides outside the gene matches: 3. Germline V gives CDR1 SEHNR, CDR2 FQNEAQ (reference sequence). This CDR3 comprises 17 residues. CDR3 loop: CASSLGTGNSGANVLTF. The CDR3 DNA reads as TGTGCCAGCAGCTTGGGGACAGGGAACTCTGGGGCCAACGTCCTGACTTTC. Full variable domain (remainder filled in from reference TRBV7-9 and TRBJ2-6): DTGVSQNPRHKITKRGQNVTFRCDPISEHNRLYWYRQTLGQGPEFLTYFQNEAQLEKSRLLSDRFSAERPKGSFSTLEIQRTEQGDSAMYLCASSLGTGNSGANVLTFGAGSRLTVL.

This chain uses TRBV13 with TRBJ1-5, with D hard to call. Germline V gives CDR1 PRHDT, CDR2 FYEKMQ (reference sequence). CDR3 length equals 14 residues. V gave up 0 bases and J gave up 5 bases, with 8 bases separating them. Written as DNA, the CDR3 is TGTGCCAGCAGCTTAGGCAGCGGAGATCAGCCCCAGCATTTT. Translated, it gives CASSLGSGDQPQHF.

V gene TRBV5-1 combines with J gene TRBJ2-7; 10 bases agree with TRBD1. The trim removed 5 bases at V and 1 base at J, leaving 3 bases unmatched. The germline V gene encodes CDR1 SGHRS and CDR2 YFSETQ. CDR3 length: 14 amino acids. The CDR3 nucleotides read TGCGCCAGCAGAGGGGGACAGGGGTCCTACGAGCAGTACTTC. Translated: CASRGGQGSYEQYF.

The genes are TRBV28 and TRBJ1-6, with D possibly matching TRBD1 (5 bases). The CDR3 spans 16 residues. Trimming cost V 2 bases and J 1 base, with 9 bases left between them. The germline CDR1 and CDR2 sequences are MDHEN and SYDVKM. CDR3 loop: CASSLPGPSYNSPLHF. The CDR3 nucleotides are TGTGCCAGCAGTTTACCAGGGCCATCCTATAATTCACCCCTCCACTTT.

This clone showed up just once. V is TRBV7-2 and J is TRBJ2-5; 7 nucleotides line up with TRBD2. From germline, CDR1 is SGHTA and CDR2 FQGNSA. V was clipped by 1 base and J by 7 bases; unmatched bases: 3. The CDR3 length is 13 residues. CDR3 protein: CASSLDGGRTQYF. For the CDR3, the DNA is TGTGCCAGCAGCTTAGACGGCGGGAGGACCCAGTACTTC.

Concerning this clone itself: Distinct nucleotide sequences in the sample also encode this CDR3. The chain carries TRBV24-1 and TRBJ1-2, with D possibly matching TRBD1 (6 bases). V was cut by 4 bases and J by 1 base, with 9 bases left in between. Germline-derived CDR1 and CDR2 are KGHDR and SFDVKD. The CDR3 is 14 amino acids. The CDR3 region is CATSDPGHNYGYTF. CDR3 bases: TGTGCCACCAGTGACCCGGGACATAACTATGGCTACACCTTC.

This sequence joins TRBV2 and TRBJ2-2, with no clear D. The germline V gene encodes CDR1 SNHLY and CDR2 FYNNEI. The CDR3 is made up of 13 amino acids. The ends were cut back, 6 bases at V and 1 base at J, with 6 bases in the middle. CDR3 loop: CASSPGNTGELFF. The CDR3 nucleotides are TGTGCCAGCAGCCCGGGGAACACCGGGGAGCTGTTTTTT. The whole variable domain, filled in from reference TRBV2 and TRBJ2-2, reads EPEVTQTPSHQVTQMGQEVILRCVPISNHLYFYWYRQILGQKVEFLVSFYNNEISEKSEIFDDQFSVERPDGSNFTLKIRSTKLEDSAMYFCASSPGNTGELFFGEGSRLTVL.

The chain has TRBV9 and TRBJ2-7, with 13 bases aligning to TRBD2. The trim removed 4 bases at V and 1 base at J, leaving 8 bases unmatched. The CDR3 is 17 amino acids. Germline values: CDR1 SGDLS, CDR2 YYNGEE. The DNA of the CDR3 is TGTGCCAGCAGCCCCCTCCCGGGACTAGCGGGATCCTACGAGCAGTACTTC. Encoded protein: CASSPLPGLAGSYEQYF.

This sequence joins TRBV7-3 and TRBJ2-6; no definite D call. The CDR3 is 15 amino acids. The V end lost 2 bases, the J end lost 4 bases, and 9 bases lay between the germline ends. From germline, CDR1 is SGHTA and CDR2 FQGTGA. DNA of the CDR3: TGTGCCAGCAGCTTAGCGGCAGCGGGGGCCAACGTCCTGACTTTC. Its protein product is CASSLAAAGANVLTF.

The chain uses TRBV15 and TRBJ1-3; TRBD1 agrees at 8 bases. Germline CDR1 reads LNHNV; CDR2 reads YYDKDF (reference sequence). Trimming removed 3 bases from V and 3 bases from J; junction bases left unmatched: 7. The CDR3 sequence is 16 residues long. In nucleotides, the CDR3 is TGTGCCACCAGCAGCAGACAGGGGACTTTTGGAAACACCATATATTTT. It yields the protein CATSSRQGTFGNTIYF. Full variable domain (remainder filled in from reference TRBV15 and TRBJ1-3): DAMVIQNPRYQVTQFGKPVTLSCSQTLNHNVMYWYQQKSSQAPKLLFHYYDKDFNNEADTPDNFQSRRPNTSFCFLDIRSPGLGDTAMYLCATSSRQGTFGNTIYFGEGSWLTVV.

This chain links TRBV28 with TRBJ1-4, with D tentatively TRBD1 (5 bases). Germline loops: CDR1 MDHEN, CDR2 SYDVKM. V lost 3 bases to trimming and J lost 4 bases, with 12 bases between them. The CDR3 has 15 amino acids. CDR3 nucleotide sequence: TGTGCCAGCAGTTTCTTTTCGGGGGGTAATGAAAAACTGTTTTTT. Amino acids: CASSFFSGGNEKLFF.

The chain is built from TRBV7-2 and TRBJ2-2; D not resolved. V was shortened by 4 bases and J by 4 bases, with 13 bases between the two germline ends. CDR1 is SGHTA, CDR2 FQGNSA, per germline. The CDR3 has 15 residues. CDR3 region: CASSSTGLSTGELFF. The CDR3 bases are TGTGCCAGCAGCTCGACGGGTTTGAGCACCGGGGAGCTGTTTTTT.

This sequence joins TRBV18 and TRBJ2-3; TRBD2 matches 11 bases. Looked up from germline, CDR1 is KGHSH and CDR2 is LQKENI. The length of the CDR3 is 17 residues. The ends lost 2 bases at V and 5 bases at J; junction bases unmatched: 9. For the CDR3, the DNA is TGTGCCAGCTCACCAGGTTCGGGACTAGCGGCCTTAGATACGCAGTATTTT. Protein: CASSPGSGLAALDTQYF. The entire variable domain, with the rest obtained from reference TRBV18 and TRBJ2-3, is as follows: NAGVMQNPRHLVRRRGQEARLRCSPMKGHSHVYWYRQLPEEGLKFMVYLQKENIIDESGMPKERFSAEFPKEGPSILRIQQVVRGDSAAYFCASSPGSGLAALDTQYFGPGTRLTVL.

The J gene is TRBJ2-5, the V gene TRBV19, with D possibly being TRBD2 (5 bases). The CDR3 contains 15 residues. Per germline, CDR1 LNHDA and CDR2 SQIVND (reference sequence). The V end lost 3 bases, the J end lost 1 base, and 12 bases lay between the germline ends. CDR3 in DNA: TGTGCCAGTAGTATTGGCCTAGCAGCCCAAGAGACCCAGTACTTC. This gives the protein CASSIGLAAQETQYF.

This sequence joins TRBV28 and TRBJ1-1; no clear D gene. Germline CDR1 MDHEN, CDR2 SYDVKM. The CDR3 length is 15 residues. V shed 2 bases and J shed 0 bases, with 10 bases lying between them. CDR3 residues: CASSLSGYMNTEAFF. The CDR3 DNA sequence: TGTGCCAGCAGTTTAAGCGGGTACATGAACACTGAAGCTTTCTTT.